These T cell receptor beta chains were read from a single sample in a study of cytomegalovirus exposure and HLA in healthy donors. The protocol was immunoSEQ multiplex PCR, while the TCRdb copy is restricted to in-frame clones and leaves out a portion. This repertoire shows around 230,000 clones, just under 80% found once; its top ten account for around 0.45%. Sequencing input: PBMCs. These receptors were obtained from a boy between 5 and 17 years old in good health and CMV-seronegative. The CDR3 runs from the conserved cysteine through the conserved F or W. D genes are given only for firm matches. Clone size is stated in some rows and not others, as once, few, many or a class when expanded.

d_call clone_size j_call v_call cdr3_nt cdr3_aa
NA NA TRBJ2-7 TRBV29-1 TGCAGCGTAAAATCAGGTAGACCCTACGAGCAGTACTTC CSVKSGRPYEQYF
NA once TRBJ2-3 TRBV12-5 TGTGCTAGTGGTTTGCAGGGCGGTATCGGAACAGATACGCAGTATTTT CASGLQGGIGTDTQYF
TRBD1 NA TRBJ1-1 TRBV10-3 TGTGCCATCAAGGGTGCAGGGGGTGGAACTGAAGCTTTCTTT CAIKGAGGGTEAFF
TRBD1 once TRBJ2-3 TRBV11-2 TGTGCCAGCAGCTCCGACAGGGGGACGCAGTATTTT CASSSDRGTQYF
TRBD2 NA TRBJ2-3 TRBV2 TGTGCCAGCACGGAGAGGAGAGGACTAGCGGGAGTGCTAGATACGCAGTATTTT CASTERRGLAGVLDTQYF
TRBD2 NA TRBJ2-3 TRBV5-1 TGCGCCAGCAGCTATGGACTAGCGGTCACAGATACGCAGTATTTT CASSYGLAVTDTQYF
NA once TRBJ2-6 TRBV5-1 TGCGCCAGCAGCTTGGGGACCATCGGACAGAGCTCTGGGGCCAACGTCCTGACTTTC CASSLGTIGQSSGANVLTF
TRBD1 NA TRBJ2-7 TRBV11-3 TGTGCCAGCAGCTTAGCGGGACAGGGAGCCTACGAGCAGTACTTC CASSLAGQGAYEQYF
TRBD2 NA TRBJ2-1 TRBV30 TGTGCCTGGAGCCCGGGACTAGCGGATTACAATGAGCAGTTCTTC CAWSPGLADYNEQFF
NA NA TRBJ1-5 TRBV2 TGTGCCAGCATTGACAGTTATAGCAATCAGCCCCAGCATTTT CASIDSYSNQPQHF
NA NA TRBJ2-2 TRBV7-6 TGTGCCAGCAGCTTAAGTAACGCAGGGGCCAGAACCGGGGAGCTGTTTTTT CASSLSNAGARTGELFF
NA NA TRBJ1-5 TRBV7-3 TGTGCCAGCAGCTACCAGGTGAATCAGCCCCAGCATTTT CASSYQVNQPQHF
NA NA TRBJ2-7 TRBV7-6 TGTGCCAGCAGCTTCCGGTTAAGTTGGGAGCAGTACTTC CASSFRLSWEQYF
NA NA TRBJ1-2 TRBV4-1 TGCGCCAGCAGCCCACCTGGGGGCAGACGTCCAGAGAACTATGGCTACACCTTC CASSPPGGRRPENYGYTF
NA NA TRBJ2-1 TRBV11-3 TGTGCCAGCAGCTTAGGTTTGAGTGAGCAGTTCTTC CASSLGLSEQFF
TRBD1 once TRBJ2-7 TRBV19 TGTGCCACCCGGACAGGGTGGTCCTACGAGCAGTACTTC CATRTGWSYEQYF
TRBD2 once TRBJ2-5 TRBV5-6 TGTGCCAGCAGCTTGGTGGCGGGAGGGACCCAAGAGACCCAGTACTTC CASSLVAGGTQETQYF
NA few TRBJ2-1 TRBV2 TGTGCCAGCAGTGCTTGGACAGGCCTTTCGGAGGGCAATGAGCAGTTCTTC CASSAWTGLSEGNEQFF
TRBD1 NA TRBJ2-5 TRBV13 TGTGCCAGCAGCTTTGTACAGGGGGAAGAGACCCAGTACTTC CASSFVQGEETQYF
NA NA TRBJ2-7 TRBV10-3 TGTGCCATCACAACTTTTGGACAGCGGTCCTCCTACGAGCAGTACTTC CAITTFGQRSSYEQYF
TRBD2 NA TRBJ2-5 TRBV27 TGTGCCAGCACAGGGGGGACTAGCGGGCCCCAAGAGACCCAGTACTTC CASTGGTSGPQETQYF
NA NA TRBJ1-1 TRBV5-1 TGCGCCAGCAGCCTTCTTAGTGTAATGAACACTGAAGCTTTCTTT CASSLLSVMNTEAFF
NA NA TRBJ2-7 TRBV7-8 TGTGCCAGCAGCTCTACAGGGAGGGTAGGCGAGCAGTACTTC CASSSTGRVGEQYF
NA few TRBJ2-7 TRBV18 TGTGCCAGCTCACCAGGCGGAGAGCGCGAGCAGTACTTC CASSPGGEREQYF
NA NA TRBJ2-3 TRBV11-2 TGTGCCAGCAGCTTAGATAGGAGGGTACCAGATACGCAGTATTTT CASSLDRRVPDTQYF